This T cell receptor (beta chain) comes out of a study of early T cells in non-severe SARS-CoV-2 infection. Study overall: The study sequenced bulk RNA from unsorted whole blood, with chains unpaired. The study's findings and limits: VDJdb-based matching was biased toward anti-spike CD8 responses and missed private and CD4 specificities.

This clonotype has just a few counts. Its target is unknown. The CDR3 covers 17 residues. Each cDNA molecule carried a unique molecular identifier. MiXCR, run by TCRdb on the 5' RACE reads, gives a single entry per CDR3 protein. The table lists around 100,000 distinct CDR3 sequences, 16% of them singletons. The chain recombines TRBV21-1 with TRBJ1-6; the table's D gene call, TRBD1, was not cross checked with the DNA. TRBV21-1 is flagged as a pseudogene. The sequenced material came from whole blood. This TCR was sampled from an adult who was a healthcare worker with PCR-confirmed SARS-CoV-2 infection or an uninfected control (not recorded which). Here the CDR3 DNA reads TGTGCCAGCAGCTCTCGGGCGTGGAGGGGGCATAATTCACCCCTCCACTTT. This sequence encodes CASSSRAWRGHNSPLHF.